What follows are 18 T cell receptor beta chains derived from one specimen sequenced in a study of T cell responses to AZD1222 COVID-19 vaccine. This table comes from immunoSEQ multiplex PCR, and its TCRdb copy is limited to in-frame clones, with some not included. The data hold tens of thousands of clones, with about 90% observed a single time. Source: peripheral blood, taken on day 0 of AZD1222 vaccination. The receptor source for this set is an adult in good health.

The chain employs TRBV7-8 and TRBJ1-5, with D tentatively TRBD1 (5 bases). Germline V lookup: CDR1 SGHVS, CDR2 FQNEAQ. The CDR3 covers 15 residues. Between the trimmed V and J ends, which lost 5 bases and 4 bases, there was a span of 15 bases. CDR3: CASSTTGTANQPQHF. In DNA form, the CDR3 reads TGTGCCAGCAGCACTACCGGGACGGCTAATCAGCCCCAGCATTTT.

The chain employs TRBV10-1 and TRBJ2-1; D is possibly TRBD1 (5 bases). From germline, CDR1 is WNHNN and CDR2 SYGVQD (reference sequence). The CDR3 totals 14 residues. Trimming stripped 0 bases from V and 4 bases from J, with 7 bases between. The CDR3 coding sequence is TGCGCCAGCAGTGAGTCTCGACAGTACAATGAGCAGTTCTTC. Residues: CASSESRQYNEQFF.

The chain carries TRBV5-1 and TRBJ2-3; 13 positions agree with TRBD2. The CDR3 runs to 16 residues. V lost 4 bases, J lost 3 bases, and 5 bases stayed unmatched. Per the germline V gene, CDR1 is SGHRS and CDR2 is YFSETQ. CDR3: CASSPRLAGGTDTQYF. The DNA for the CDR3 is TGCGCCAGCAGCCCCCGACTAGCGGGAGGTACAGATACGCAGTATTTT.

The CDR3 DNA follows: TGTGCCAGCCATAAGGGTCAGGGGGCGCAAAGGAATTCACCCCTCCACTTT. As protein: CASHKGQGAQRNSPLHF. The J gene is TRBJ1-6, the V gene TRBV7-2; 8 bases fit TRBD1. V lost 8 bases, J lost 7 bases, and 16 bases stayed unmatched. This CDR3 is built from 17 residues. Germline V gives CDR1 SGHTA, CDR2 FQGNSA.

The CDR3 protein is CSASLTSGSWGMETQYF. CDR3 in DNA: TGCAGTGCTAGTCTCACTAGCGGGAGTTGGGGGATGGAGACCCAGTACTTC. This chain connects TRBV20-1 to TRBJ2-5, with TRBD2 identical over 11 bases. Germline V gene data show CDR1 as DFQATT and CDR2 as SNEGSKA (reference sequence). Unmatched junction bases numbered 14, after V lost 3 bases and J lost 5 bases. The CDR3 covers 17 residues.

The chain recombines TRBV5-5 with TRBJ2-6; the D gene is possibly TRBD1 (6 bases). The germline V and J ends were trimmed by 1 base and 0 bases, with 14 bases remaining between them. This CDR3 spans 18 amino acids. Germline V gene data show CDR1 as SGHKS and CDR2 as YYEKEE (reference sequence). CDR3: CASSLIGGVSSGANVLTF. CDR3 DNA: TGTGCCAGCAGCTTGATAGGGGGAGTCAGCTCTGGGGCCAACGTCCTGACTTTC.

The V and J genes are TRBV6-2 or TRBV6-3 and TRBJ2-7, with TRBD1 matching 11 bases. V trimming: 3 bases; J trimming: 6 bases; junction bases outside the gene matches: 7. CDR3 length equals 15 residues. In germline, CDR1 is MNHEY, CDR2 SVGEGT. This CDR3 is CASSYKGQGASEQYF. CDR3 coding DNA: TGTGCCAGCAGTTATAAAGGACAGGGGGCCAGCGAGCAGTACTTC.

The gene calls are TRBV3-1 (or the pseudogene TRBV3-2) and TRBJ2-7, with 10 bases aligning to TRBD1. Germline V CDR1 and CDR2: LGHDT, YNNKEL (reference sequence). The CDR3 is 14 residues long. J gave up 4 bases and V 4 bases, and 4 bases lay outside the gene matches. The CDR3 loop reads CASSLGTGVYEQYF. The CDR3 DNA reads as TGTGCCAGCAGCCTAGGGACAGGGGTATACGAGCAGTACTTC.

In DNA, the CDR3 is TGTGCCAGCAGTTTTCTTGACACCAACTATGGCTACACCTTC. Its translation is CASSFLDTNYGYTF. The rearrangement links TRBV27 to TRBJ1-2; D is undetermined. The germline gives CDR1 MNHEY, CDR2 SMNVEV (reference sequence). The CDR3 has 14 residues. V lost 3 bases, J lost 2 bases, and 10 bases lay in between.

The chain carries TRBV18 and TRBJ2-3, with D tentatively TRBD1 (6 bases). The CDR3 covers 13 residues. Looked up from germline, CDR1 is KGHSH and CDR2 is LQKENI. Between the trimmed V and J ends, which lost 2 bases and 4 bases, there was a span of 7 bases. In nucleotides, the CDR3 is TGTGCCAGCTCACCAGGGGGCGCAGATACGCAGTATTTT. This codes for CASSPGGADTQYF.

The genes are TRBV4-1 and TRBJ2-1; 8 positions agree with TRBD2. The V and J ends lost 0 bases and 6 bases, in that order; junction bases with no gene match: 16. Germline assignment: CDR1 MGHRA and CDR2 YSYEKL. CDR3 length equals 19 residues. CDR3: CASSQEAGVGTSARNEQFF. CDR3 coding DNA: TGCGCCAGCAGCCAAGAAGCTGGTGTGGGGACTAGTGCACGCAATGAGCAGTTCTTC.

The V call is TRBV9, the J call TRBJ1-4; tentatively, D is TRBD1 (5 bases). Trimming pared 4 bases from V and 6 bases from J, leaving 13 bases between. Per germline, CDR1 SGDLS and CDR2 YYNGEE. The CDR3 length is 14 residues. DNA of the CDR3: TGTGCCAGCAGCCAACCCGGGACGGATGAAAAACTGTTTTTT. Protein: CASSQPGTDEKLFF.

This chain joins TRBV20-1 and TRBJ1-2; D unclear. CDR1 and CDR2 from the germline V gene are DFQATT and SNEGSKA (reference sequence). This CDR3 spans 11 amino acids. V gave up 0 bases and J gave up 7 bases, with 6 bases separating them. CDR3 protein: CSARDLGGYTF. The DNA for the CDR3 is TGCAGTGCTAGAGATCTAGGTGGCTACACCTTC.

This clone occurred a few times. V usage is TRBV30 and J usage is TRBJ2-5, with a weak D call TRBD2 (6 bases). CDR1 is GTSNPN, CDR2 SVGIG, per germline (reference sequence). This CDR3 contains 12 residues. Deletions cut 1 base from V and 5 bases from J, with 8 bases between. The chain's CDR3 is CAWSGGGETQYF. CDR3 DNA sequence: TGTGCCTGGAGTGGTGGGGGGGAGACCCAGTACTTC.

The V call is TRBV7-2, the J call TRBJ2-1; TRBD1 might be the D (6 bases). Trimming stripped 0 bases from V and 2 bases from J, with 8 bases between. This CDR3 comprises 15 residues. Germline CDR1 and CDR2: SGHTA and FQGNSA. The chain's CDR3 is CASSLAGATYNEQFF. The CDR3 DNA sequence: TGTGCCAGCAGCTTAGCGGGGGCTACCTACAATGAGCAGTTCTTC.

The chain recombines TRBV12-2 with TRBJ2-3; the D call in the table, TRBD2, was not verified against the DNA. TRBV12-2 is a pseudogene segment. The CDR3 is made up of 18 amino acids. CDR3 loop: CASRLVSGRARGTDTQYF. DNA of the CDR3: TGTGCAAGTCGCTTAGTTAGCGGGAGGGCCAGGGGCACAGATACGCAGTATTTT.

CDR3: CASSSGQGRIREQYF. CDR3 DNA: TGTGCCAGCAGCTCAGGACAGGGCCGGATCCGCGAGCAGTACTTC. The chain joins TRBV6-6 to TRBJ2-7; 8 nucleotides agree with TRBD1. The V and J ends lost 6 bases and 6 bases, in that order; junction bases with no gene match: 13. This CDR3 region has 15 residues. Germline V gene sequence: CDR1 MNHNY, CDR2 SVGAGI (reference sequence).

This chain uses TRBV7-4 with TRBJ2-1; 7 bases align to TRBD1. CDR1 is SGHVT, CDR2 SQSDAQ, per germline. CDR3 length: 18 amino acids. With 6 bases clipped from V and 1 base from J, the junction kept 15 bases outside the gene matches. CDR3 sequence: CASSSSDRAFGSYNEQFF. The CDR3 DNA reads as TGTGCCAGCAGTTCGTCTGACAGGGCGTTTGGTTCCTACAATGAGCAGTTCTTC.